Presented here are 7 T cell receptor beta chains from one specimen sequenced in a study of radiotherapy plus CTLA-4 blockade in lung cancer. This table comes from immunoSEQ multiplex PCR, and its TCRdb copy is limited to in-frame clones, with some not included. The sample has more than 80,000 clones; under 90% are singletons. The specimen comprised peripheral blood, sampled from a patient treated with radiotherapy plus ipilimumab. The source of these receptors is a human donor with non-small cell lung cancer that progressed on radiotherapy plus ipilimumab. Some clones in this sample may be carry-over from other donors' samples.

The V call is TRBV7-9, the J call TRBJ2-5; the match to TRBD2 covers 7 bases. CDR3 length equals 14 residues. V gave up 1 base and J gave up 3 bases; unmatched junction bases: 2. Germline V CDR1 and CDR2: SEHNR, FQNEAQ (reference sequence). In DNA, the CDR3 is TGTGCCAGCAGCTTAGGACTAGCAAAAGAGACCCAGTACTTC. It translates to CASSLGLAKETQYF.

The chain employs TRBV6-1 and TRBJ2-7, with unresolved D. The germline V gene encodes CDR1 MNHNS and CDR2 SASEGT. The CDR3 length is 12 residues. V gave up 2 bases and J gave up 6 bases, with 8 bases separating them. This CDR3 is CASSEIAFEQYF. CDR3 nucleotides: TGTGCCAGCAGTGAAATCGCGTTCGAGCAGTACTTC.

This clone was seen a handful of times. The gene calls are TRBV7-9 and TRBJ2-5; D remains unclear. The CDR3 contains 16 residues. Germline-derived CDR1 and CDR2 are SEHNR and FQNEAQ (reference sequence). The V gene lost 2 bases and the J gene lost 1 base, with 14 bases spanning the gap. Here the CDR3 DNA reads TGTGCCAGCAGCTTACTTCTAGGACGAGGCCAAGAGACCCAGTACTTC. Residues: CASSLLLGRGQETQYF.

The J gene is TRBJ1-3, the V gene TRBV4-3, with D possibly being TRBD1 (6 bases). Germline loops: CDR1 LGHNA, CDR2 YSLEER. Deletions cut 0 bases from V and 6 bases from J, with 21 bases between. CDR3 length: 18 residues. The CDR3 here is CASSQDLFTGGGQNTIYF. CDR3 bases: TGCGCCAGCAGCCAAGATCTCTTTACTGGGGGGGGCCAAAACACCATATATTTT.

The chain employs TRBV7-9 and TRBJ1-1; D call uncertain. CDR1 SEHNR and CDR2 FQNEAQ come from the germline V gene (reference sequence). V was clipped by 8 bases and J by 7 bases, with 11 bases between them. This CDR3 comprises 11 residues. For the CDR3, the DNA is TGTGCCAGCGGATCGACCAGTGAAGCTTTCTTT. Translating it yields CASGSTSEAFF.

The chain links TRBV18 to TRBJ1-3; TRBD1 is a possible D gene (5 bases). The germline V gene has CDR1 KGHSH and CDR2 LQKENI. This CDR3 has 15 residues. The germline V and J ends were trimmed by 6 bases and 2 bases, with 14 bases remaining between them. The CDR3 sequence is CASSPTGGTGNTIYF. CDR3 bases: TGTGCCAGCTCTCCGACCGGGGGGACTGGAAACACCATATATTTT.

J is TRBJ2-4 and V is TRBV4-2; 9 nucleotides agree with TRBD1. Unmatched junction bases numbered 6, after V lost 4 bases and J lost 8 bases. The CDR3 spans 14 residues. Germline V gene lookup returns CDR1 LGHNA and CDR2 YNFKEQ. As DNA, the CDR3 is TGTGCCAGCAGCCCACAGGGGGCTCAATACATTCAGTACTTC. Translation: CASSPQGAQYIQYF.